The entry that follows covers one T cell receptor beta chain sequence. Time point specified: blood 4 weeks post-SBRT, at nephrectomy. Stated treatment: 15 Gy SBRT to primary tumor, nephrectomy 4 weeks later. Nephrectomy followed 15 Gy stereotactic body radiation by 4 weeks. The data were produced by immunoSEQ multiplex PCR, yet TCRdb's version contains in-frame clones alone and is incomplete. The table lists around 180,000 clones, about 87% of them singletons. Trimming took off 5 bases at V and 16 bases at J, with 21 bases between the two ends. The CDR3 is 13 residues long. Germline V gene lookup returns CDR1 SGHTA and CDR2 FQGTGA. The data were taken from a study of radiation and T cells in renal cell carcinoma.

This sequence joins TRBV7-3 and TRBJ1-5; no definite D call. The sample in question was blood, obtained from a patient whose treatment included radiotherapy and nephrectomy. The sequence derives from a woman aged 45 to 65 with renal cell carcinoma. The CDR3 DNA follows: TGTGCCAGCAGCCAGAACCCGACGCGAAGACCACATTTT. It is translated as CASSQNPTRRPHF.